Below are 10 T cell receptor beta chains sequenced from a single sample in a study of control samples from healthy donors and cancer patients. Assay: immunoSEQ multiplex PCR; the TCRdb copy retains only in-frame clones and omits some. The table lists about 60,000 clones, approximately 91% of them singletons. What was sequenced was blood. The origin of the receptors is a man in his fifties or sixties in good health.

This chain connects TRBV6-1 to TRBJ2-1; weak D call: TRBD2 (5 bases). Germline values: CDR1 MNHNS, CDR2 SASEGT. V was trimmed by 0 bases and J by 7 bases, leaving 16 bases between them. This CDR3 spans 16 amino acids. The CDR3 sequence is CASSEARAPAPNEQFF. In DNA form, the CDR3 reads TGTGCCAGCAGTGAAGCGAGGGCCCCCGCCCCGAATGAGCAGTTCTTC.

V is TRBV5-1 and J is TRBJ1-4, with D unresolved. Germline V gene lookup returns CDR1 SGHRS and CDR2 YFSETQ. V gave up 4 bases and J gave up 8 bases, with 15 bases separating them. This CDR3 comprises 14 residues. CDR3 coding DNA: TGCGCCAGCAGCCCCCAATGGGCAAGGGAAAAACTGTTTTTT. The encoded protein is CASSPQWAREKLFF.

This rearrangement joins TRBV5-1 to TRBJ2-3; 9 nucleotides match TRBD1. The CDR3 totals 15 residues. The V gene end was trimmed by 2 bases and the J gene end by 15 bases; junction bases not matched to a gene: 16. Germline CDR1 is SGHRS and CDR2 is YFSETQ. The CDR3 loop is CASSLFDDRGSPCYF. The DNA of the CDR3 is TGCGCCAGCAGCTTATTCGACGACAGGGGGAGTCCTTGTTATTTT.

The chain links TRBV6-6 to TRBJ2-6; the D is unclear. The CDR3 runs 12 residues. V gave up 6 bases and J gave up 3 bases, with 3 bases separating them. Germline V CDR1 and CDR2: MNHNY, SVGAGI (reference sequence). In DNA, the CDR3 is TGTGCCAGCAGCGATGGGGCCAACGTCCTGACTTTC. It specifies CASSDGANVLTF.

The chain couples TRBV28 to TRBJ2-7; possible D gene TRBD1, 6 bases. In germline, CDR1 is MDHEN, CDR2 SYDVKM. This CDR3 comprises 15 residues. Trimming removed 3 bases at V and 0 bases at J, with 12 bases between. This CDR3 reads CASSFTGKSSYEQYF. CDR3 sequence (DNA): TGTGCCAGCAGTTTTACAGGGAAGAGCTCCTACGAGCAGTACTTC.

The J gene is TRBJ2-7, the V gene TRBV5-1; 8 bases line up with TRBD1. CDR1 is SGHRS, CDR2 YFSETQ, per germline. V lost 4 bases to trimming and J lost 2 bases; unmatched junction nucleotides: 11. The CDR3 extends over 16 amino acids. CDR3 sequence reads: CASSQNQGASPYEQYF. In nucleotides, the CDR3 is TGCGCCAGCAGCCAAAATCAGGGGGCGTCGCCCTACGAGCAGTACTTC.

The chain uses TRBV27 and TRBJ1-3; D perhaps matches TRBD1 (6 bases). This CDR3 contains 15 residues. V lost 2 bases and J 3 bases, leaving 11 bases between the germline ends. Germline V gives CDR1 MNHEY, CDR2 SMNVEV (reference sequence). The CDR3 sequence is CASSLEGGIGNTIYF. CDR3 coding DNA: TGTGCCAGCAGTTTAGAGGGGGGAATTGGAAACACCATATATTTT.

The chain is built from TRBV24-1 and TRBJ2-5; possibly TRBD1 for D (7 bases). From germline, CDR1 is KGHDR and CDR2 SFDVKD. This CDR3 is 16 amino acids long. The ends were cut back, 5 bases at V and 1 base at J, with 16 bases in the middle. CDR3 residues: CATSGGGTESQETQYF. The CDR3 DNA reads as TGTGCCACCAGTGGTGGCGGGACAGAATCCCAAGAGACCCAGTACTTC.

In its sample, this clone was seen once. The V call is TRBV19, the J call TRBJ2-5; 9 bases line up with TRBD1. The CDR3 is 19 amino acids. The trim removed 4 bases at V and 4 bases at J, leaving 19 bases unmatched. CDR1 and CDR2 from the germline V gene are LNHDA and SQIVND (reference sequence). DNA for the CDR3: TGTGCCAGTAGTAGGATCTCTTACCGGGACAGGGACGTTCGAGAGACCCAGTACTTC. Translation: CASSRISYRDRDVRETQYF.

The V call is TRBV5-5, the J call TRBJ2-7; D is tentatively TRBD1 or TRBD2 (5 bases each). With 0 bases removed from V and 3 bases from J, the gap between germline ends came to 25 bases. The length of the CDR3 is 19 residues. Looked up from germline, CDR1 is SGHKS and CDR2 is YYEKEE (reference sequence). The CDR3 DNA reads TGTGCCAGCAGCTTGGAAGGGACGAGTCCAGGACCGTTGGGCTACGAGCAGTACTTC. This sequence encodes CASSLEGTSPGPLGYEQYF.